One and the same sample provided the 15 T cell receptor beta chains below, sequenced in a study of T cells in Graves' hyperthyroidism and ophthalmopathy. Amplification yielded TCR beta CDR3 regions, with RNA transcripts as the source. First-round RT-PCR of the TCR CDR3 relied on the HTBI primer set. A single record per CDR3 protein comes from TCRdb applying MiXCR to the multiplex PCR reads. This table has hundreds of thousands of distinct CDR3 sequences, 15% to 20% appearing once. Sequenced: blood. The source of these receptors is a woman in her thirties or forties with Graves' ophthalmopathy.

This chain joins TRBV6-1 and TRBJ2-7, with 7 bases aligning to TRBD1. Germline V gives CDR1 MNHNS, CDR2 SASEGT. CDR3 length: 16 amino acids. V dropped 6 bases and J dropped 3; count of bases not matched to a gene: 14. The CDR3 loop reads CASSRQETGMVYEQYF. The DNA of the CDR3 is TGTGCCAGCAGCAGGCAGGAGACAGGGATGGTCTACGAGCAGTACTTC.

This clonotype was picked up one time. This rearrangement joins TRBV12-3 or TRBV12-4 to TRBJ2-2; a possible D gene is TRBD1 (5 bases). The V end lost 3 bases, the J end lost 7 bases, and 9 bases lay between the germline ends. There are 13 residues in the CDR3. The CDR3 DNA reads TGTGCCAGCAGTTTCTCAGGGCACGGGGAGCTGTTTTTT. This codes for CASSFSGHGELFF.

Ten or more counts support this clonotype. V gene TRBV6-2 or TRBV6-3 combines with J gene TRBJ2-3; 8 bases fit TRBD2. V lost 1 base, J lost 5 bases, and 2 bases stayed unmatched. This CDR3 has 14 amino acids. CDR1 and CDR2 (germline): MNHEY, SVGEGT. CDR3 amino acids: CASSYWREEDTQYF. CDR3 nucleotides: TGTGCCAGCAGTTACTGGCGGGAGGAAGATACGCAGTATTTT.

Many counts were recorded for this clonotype. The gene calls are TRBV30 and TRBJ1-1; 7 positions match TRBD1. Germline V gives CDR1 GTSNPN, CDR2 SVGIG (reference sequence). The CDR3 sequence is 11 residues long. Trimming removed 1 base from V and 9 bases from J; junction bases left unmatched: 2. CDR3 residues: CAWSGGQKAFF. CDR3 DNA sequence: TGTGCCTGGAGTGGGGGACAGAAAGCTTTCTTT.

This clonotype came up many times. This chain connects TRBV3-1 to TRBJ1-6; the D is unclear. Germline CDR1 and CDR2: LGHDT and YNNKEL (reference sequence). V shed 6 bases and J shed 6 bases, with 15 bases lying between them. CDR3 length: 15 amino acids. The CDR3 nucleotides are TGTGCCAGCAGGACGCAACCCAACAGTAATTCACCCCTCCACTTT. This gives the protein CASRTQPNSNSPLHF.

The chain couples TRBV9 to TRBJ2-3; D is ambiguous. V was cut by 2 bases and J by 2 bases, with 12 bases left in between. Germline-derived CDR1 and CDR2 are SGDLS and YYNGEE. The CDR3 length is 15 residues. CDR3 amino acids: CASSVGYSFTDTQYF. In DNA form, the CDR3 reads TGTGCCAGCAGCGTGGGCTACTCTTTCACAGATACGCAGTATTTT.

This clonotype has a count of ten or more. This sequence joins TRBV11-2 and TRBJ1-6, with TRBD1 as a possible D gene (5 bases). With 7 bases removed from V and 7 bases from J, the gap between germline ends came to 17 bases. The germline V gene has CDR1 SGHAT and CDR2 FQNNGV. This CDR3 is 15 amino acids long. CDR3 nucleotides: TGTGCCAGCACCCTACGGCCAGGGAACAATTCACCCCTCCACTTT. Protein: CASTLRPGNNSPLHF.

The chain combines TRBV30 with TRBJ2-4; 13 bases map to TRBD2. With V trimmed by 2 bases and J by 7 bases, 8 bases remained unmatched. Germline V gene sequence: CDR1 GTSNPN, CDR2 SVGIG (reference sequence). The CDR3 length is 16 residues. Written as DNA, the CDR3 is TGTGCCTGGAGTACTAGCGGGAGGGCACTCTGGAACATTCAGTACTTC. Its protein product is CAWSTSGRALWNIQYF. The whole variable domain, remainder taken from reference TRBV30 and TRBJ2-4, is SQTIHQWPATLVQPVGSPLSLECTVEGTSNPNLYWYRQAAGRGLQLLFYSVGIGQISSEVPQNLSASRPQDRQFILSSKKLLLSDSGFYLCAWSTSGRALWNIQYFGAGTRLSVL.

This clonotype was recorded a few times. J is TRBJ2-7 and V is TRBV28; D might be TRBD1 or TRBD2, each matching 5 bases. The CDR3 loop spans 13 amino acids. Trimming cost V 7 bases and J 1 base, with 11 bases left between them. Germline V gene data show CDR1 as MDHEN and CDR2 as SYDVKM. The CDR3 reads CASKTGGSYEQYF. CDR3 bases: TGTGCCAGCAAAACTGGGGGTTCCTACGAGCAGTACTTC.

This clonotype was seen a few times. The chain uses TRBV28 and TRBJ1-1; D is unresolved. The germline CDR1 and CDR2 sequences are MDHEN and SYDVKM. This CDR3 contains 14 residues. Trimming stripped 3 bases from V and 2 bases from J, with 10 bases between. The DNA for the CDR3 is TGTGCCAGCAGTTTTGGACTGGTCAACACTGAAGCTTTCTTT. This gives the protein CASSFGLVNTEAFF. The variable domain in full, with the rest retrieved from reference TRBV28 and TRBJ1-1, is DVKVTQSSRYLVKRTGEKVFLECVQDMDHENMFWYRQDPGLGLRLIYFSYDVKMKEKGDIPEGYSVSREKKERFSLILESASTNQTSMYLCASSFGLVNTEAFFGQGTRLTVV.

Only a few counts were recorded for this clonotype. This chain joins TRBV24-1 and TRBJ2-1; no clear D gene. Deletions cut 3 bases from V and 10 bases from J, with 18 bases between. The CDR3 has 15 amino acids. Germline V gives CDR1 KGHDR, CDR2 SFDVKD. This CDR3 reads CATSDKDGLRWEQFF. CDR3 DNA sequence: TGTGCCACCAGTGATAAGGACGGATTGAGGTGGGAGCAGTTCTTC.

This clonotype has more than one count but fewer than ten. The gene calls are TRBV19 and TRBJ2-1; 7 nucleotides line up with TRBD2. Germline loops: CDR1 LNHDA, CDR2 SQIVND (reference sequence). The V gene end was trimmed by 1 base and the J gene end by 6 bases; junction bases not matched to a gene: 9. The CDR3 has 16 amino acids. CDR3 loop: CASSIVKTGGPNEQFF. The CDR3 DNA reads as TGTGCCAGTAGTATAGTGAAGACGGGGGGACCCAATGAGCAGTTCTTC.

This chain uses TRBV7-2 with TRBJ2-7; perhaps D is TRBD1 or TRBD2 (6 bases each). V was clipped by 1 base and J by 8 bases, with 15 bases between them. CDR1 and CDR2 from the germline V gene are SGHTA and FQGNSA. CDR3 length equals 14 residues. The CDR3 loop is CASSLVEGTFKQYF. The CDR3 nucleotides are TGTGCCAGCAGCTTAGTGGAGGGGACATTTAAGCAGTACTTC.

This chain uses TRBV3-1 with TRBJ1-1; D unclear. Trimming took off 6 bases at V and 1 base at J, with 12 bases between the two ends. CDR1 is LGHDT and CDR2 is YNNKEL in the germline V gene (reference sequence). The CDR3 totals 14 residues. Written as DNA, the CDR3 is TGTGCCAGCAGTGACACGATCGAGAACACTGAAGCTTTCTTT. Translation: CASSDTIENTEAFF.

The chain carries TRBV12-3 or TRBV12-4 and TRBJ2-6; D gene ambiguous. This CDR3 has 15 residues. The V end lost 4 bases, the J end lost 0 bases, and 7 bases lay between the germline ends. The CDR3 nucleotides read TGTGCCAGCAGTTCACAGAACTCTGGGGCCAACGTCCTGACTTTC. It encodes CASSSQNSGANVLTF.